This T cell receptor beta chain was captured by sequencing in a study of cytomegalovirus exposure and HLA in healthy donors (dated by TCRdb to about 2017). Turning to the overall study: According to an earlier analysis of several hundred of the donors, 200 million or so T cells yielded over 90 million unique TCR beta sequences and about 280 Gb of sequence data. An early release covering some 640 HLA-typed donors comprised about 290 gigabases of sequencing data and around 85 million unique TCR sequences. Among the roughly 400 genotyped donors, under 90% belonged to the genetic ancestry cluster associated with self-reported Caucasian donors. The aim of the study was to test whether cataloging public T cell receptors could identify signatures of past pathogen exposure. Using immunosequencing, the study profiled T cell repertoires from 666 subjects and related those repertoires to cytomegalovirus serostatus. In addition to the first cohort of 666 subjects, a separate validation cohort of 120 different subjects was used. High-throughput TCR immunosequencing, statistical association of individual TCRs with disease status, and machine learning were combined to predict cytomegalovirus infection status. A later analysis re-analyzed previously published TCR beta repertoires from several hundred donors and added high-resolution HLA genotyping to study TCR occurrence patterns. The later analysis used no new phenotypic data to find candidate immune exposures, relying instead on TCR beta sequences and their occurrence across donors. An earlier analysis of 500 to 750 of the donors applied high-throughput TCR beta sequencing to assess whether each TCR beta V gene segment acted as functional or pseudogenic. Donor age, sex, ethnicity and CMV serostatus were collected together with the repertoire data. A later genetic analysis took genome-wide SNP genotypes for about 65% of the roughly 670 donors and used that subset as a discovery cohort. Every discovery cohort repertoire had been produced on one sequencing platform. Class I and class II HLA loci were covered by the typing at four-digit resolution. Typing coverage varied by locus: roughly 620-630 donors for A, B, C, DRB1 and DQB1; about 520 for DQA1; more than 600 for DPA1; 450 to 480 for DPB1. Several DR-DQ haplotypes were treated as single units for association and clustering because of strong linkage in the cohort. Among roughly 370 genotyped donors of the cohort, an average of 235,054 unique TCR beta nucleotide sequences were sequenced per donor, 15% to 20% of them non-productive. Broader findings and caveats from the paper: In both the original and validation cohorts, the classifier was reported to diagnose cytomegalovirus status with high specificity and sensitivity. Linkage disequilibrium might explain the correlated functional status among segregating V segments, but an unknown experimental factor could not be ruled out. A further reported finding was that TCR beta sequences accurately predicted the HLA-A and HLA-B alleles for most subjects in the first cohort. According to a later genetic analysis, donors in an Asian-associated ancestry cluster had fewer N-insertions in productive TCRs than the roughly 660-donor mean. A cluster of highly shared sequence variants was judged likely to represent a technical artifact of the sequencing pipeline. In a later analysis, TCR association rates were found to vary across HLA loci, with the most associated TCRs seen for DRB1 alleles and the fewest for HLA-C alleles. The earlier analysis of around 600 of the donors excluded fewer than 20 rarely observed V segments, including chromosome 9 orphons, because counts were too low. A later analysis reported that several top co-occurrence clusters appeared linked to parvovirus B19, influenza, CMV and Epstein-Barr virus. Some IMGT-functional V segments, including TRBV6-2 and TRBV6-3, could not be distinguished by the 87-base-pair reads and were therefore excluded. Specific HLA alleles were associated with 16,951 TCR beta sequences at a false discovery rate of 0.05 in a later analysis. Strong co-occurrence of HLA alleles, especially DR and DQ, made assigning TCR associations to individual alleles difficult. Immune exposure information for the cohort was limited to CMV serostatus. Because HLA typing was missing for some donors at each locus, association tests included only the typed subset. In this cohort, only TCR beta chains were sequenced, and detectable features were limited by the absence of alpha or paired-chain data. A later genetic analysis associated a missense DCLRE1C variant with V-gene and J-gene trimming of TCR beta chains, and an independent cohort replicated the association. The authors suggested that the approach could potentially be extended to other disease states and immunological phenotypes. The study listed approximately 150 TCR beta chains as associated with cytomegalovirus. Most TCR sequences were seen in very few donors, while some public TCRs were found in many individuals. A few of the identified cytomegalovirus-associated TCR beta chains were confirmed in vitro to be specific for cytomegalovirus antigens. In an earlier analysis of a few hundred of the donors, most TCR beta V segments were observed in productive rearrangements about 87% or about 30% of the time, broadly matching IMGT annotations. In a later analysis, HLA-associated TCR beta chains were found to be more clonally expanded and to have lower generation probabilities than equally common non-associated chains. Sequencing depth was assumed to be roughly uniform across donors in the presence/absence analyses, though that assumption may not hold. Most CMV-associated TCR beta chains appeared to be HLA-restricted in a later analysis, and the HLA associations seemed to be driven largely by CMV exposure.

The junction shows trimming of 6 bases on V and 5 bases on J, plus 6 bases between the germline ends. From a lookup of the germline V gene, CDR1 and CDR2 are KGHSH and LQKENI. Reading from cysteine to phenylalanine, the CDR3 counts 11 amino acids. The retained sequence is limited to the CDR3, 33 bases, with the frame set at the first base. The library was obtained by the immunoSEQ multiplex PCR assay. For the multiplex PCR, a mixture combining 60 forward primers for TCR Vbeta segments and 13 reverse primers for TCR Jbeta segments was used. Amplification of the CDR3 region of rearranged TCR beta genes was performed with a multiplex PCR assay on genomic DNA. The amplified TCR beta libraries were sequenced on the Illumina HiSeq System as 87-base-pair reads. In the original analysis: Across the 600 to 700 repertoires, a later analysis counted 80 million or so unique TCR beta chains, roughly 11 million of which were shared by at least two donors. Raw reads were error-corrected and collapsed into unique sequences with a nearest-neighbor algorithm that merged closely related sequences to remove PCR and sequencing errors. To assign V, D and J gene segments, CDR3 sequences were aligned to IMGT reference sequences. For a sequence to be retained, at least a six-nucleotide match to both a V gene segment and a J gene segment was required. Rearrangements were called productive when the CDR3 lacked stop codons and stayed in frame with V and J; all others were non-productive. CDR3 was defined by IMGT convention, running from the second conserved V-encoded cysteine to the conserved J-encoded phenylalanine. In an earlier analysis of around 540 of the donors, sequences lacking an unambiguous match to a single V gene segment were excluded. In an earlier analysis of approximately 590 of the donors, a V segment was called functional when productive rearrangements were above 56.7%, and segregating when the standard deviation between donors exceeded 5%. A statistical classification framework was built for diagnosing cytomegalovirus status from the catalog of TCR beta chain sequences. In a later analysis, V and J genes were assigned by comparing TCR nucleotide sequences against IMGT/GENE-DB human TR gene sequences. The TCRdist pipeline was used in a later analysis to assign CDR3 sequences and most-parsimonious VDJ recombination scenarios. In a later analysis, each TCR beta chain was defined by its CDR3 amino acid sequence together with its V-gene family, and reads without a unique V-gene family were excluded. A later analysis removed 550 to 700 highly shared, low-generation-probability nucleotide sequences to deal with suspected cross-contamination and a sequencing artifact. For each public chain, a later analysis derived a clonal expansion index from normalized ranks of inferred template counts within each repertoire. A later analysis computed generation probabilities with a VDJ recombination model fitted to out-of-frame rearrangements, and checked the results against IGoR. In a later analysis, TCR-TCR, TCR-HLA and TCR-CMV co-occurrence was scored with hypergeometric tests, and a repertoire-size bias correction was applied to TCR pairs. A later analysis estimated false discovery rates by permuting HLA or CMV assignments 20 times. A later analysis grouped co-occurring TCRs with DBSCAN, adding TCRdist sequence similarity when clustering within HLA-allele-positive subsets. Co-occurrence clustering excluded repertoires with fewer than 30,000 or more than 120,000 public chains, plus five with anomalous nucleotide sharing. The clones in this table, taken by TCRdb from immuneACCESS, are in-frame only. Not every clone is retained; where verified, under half of the shortfall comes from an unresolved V gene, and the cause of the rest is unknown. V and J calls and clone size are as listed in that table; D and trimming were resolved from the DNA. The sample records 150,000 to 200,000 clones, around 80% of which are singletons. 9.5% to 10% of the sample belongs to the ten largest clones.

The cohort consisted of hundreds of healthy bone marrow donors. At the time of sampling, every cohort member was nominally healthy, though immune exposures that went unrecorded were likely present. The donor tested CMV seropositive and was one of the 289 seropositive cohort members. Each donor provided a peripheral blood sample, and peripheral blood mononuclear cells were used for TCR beta sequencing. The Qiagen DNeasy Blood Extraction Kit was used to extract genomic DNA from the blood cell samples. This clone was seen a single time. What this receptor recognizes is not known. No per-base quality is available; no much larger clone lies one base away.

The sequence was collected from a man aged 18 to 30 in good health and CMV-seropositive. Recombination joined TRBV18 with TRBJ2-3, with no confidently assigned D gene. Sequences were obtained from PBMCs. The CDR3 region reads CASSPRDTQYF. The DNA is as follows: TGTGCCAGCTCGCCGAGAGATACGCAGTATTTT.